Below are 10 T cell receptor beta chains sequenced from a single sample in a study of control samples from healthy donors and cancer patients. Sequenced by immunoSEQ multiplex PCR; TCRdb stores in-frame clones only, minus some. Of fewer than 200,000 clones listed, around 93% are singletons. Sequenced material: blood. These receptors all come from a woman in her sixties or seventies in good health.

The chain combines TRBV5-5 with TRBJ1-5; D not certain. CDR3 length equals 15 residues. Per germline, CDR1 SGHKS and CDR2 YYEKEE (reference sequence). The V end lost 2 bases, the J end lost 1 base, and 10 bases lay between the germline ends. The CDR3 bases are TGTGCCAGCAGCTTCTTCATTCAAAGCAATCAGCCCCAGCATTTT. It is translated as CASSFFIQSNQPQHF.

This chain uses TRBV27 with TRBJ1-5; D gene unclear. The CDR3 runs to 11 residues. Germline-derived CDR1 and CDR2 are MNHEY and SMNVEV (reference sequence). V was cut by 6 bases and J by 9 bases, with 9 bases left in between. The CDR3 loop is CASSHGGPQHF. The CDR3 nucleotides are TGTGCCAGCAGCCACGGAGGGCCCCAGCATTTT.

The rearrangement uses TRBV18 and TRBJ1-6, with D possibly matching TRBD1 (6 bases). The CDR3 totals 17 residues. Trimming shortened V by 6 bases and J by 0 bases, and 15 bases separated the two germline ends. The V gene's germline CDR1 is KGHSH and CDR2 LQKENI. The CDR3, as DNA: TGTGCCAGCTCGCGCGACAGGTTAAGCTCCTATAATTCACCCCTCCACTTT. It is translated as CASSRDRLSSYNSPLHF. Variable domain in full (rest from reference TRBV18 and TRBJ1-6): NAGVMQNPRHLVRRRGQEARLRCSPMKGHSHVYWYRQLPEEGLKFMVYLQKENIIDESGMPKERFSAEFPKEGPSILRIQQVVRGDSAAYFCASSRDRLSSYNSPLHFGNGTRLTVT.

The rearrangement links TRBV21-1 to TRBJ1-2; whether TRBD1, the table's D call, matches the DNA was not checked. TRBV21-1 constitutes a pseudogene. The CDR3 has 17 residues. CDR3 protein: CASSKRDRQGQYYGYTF. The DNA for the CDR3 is TGTGCCAGCAGCAAACGGGACCGACAGGGGCAATATTATGGCTACACCTTC.

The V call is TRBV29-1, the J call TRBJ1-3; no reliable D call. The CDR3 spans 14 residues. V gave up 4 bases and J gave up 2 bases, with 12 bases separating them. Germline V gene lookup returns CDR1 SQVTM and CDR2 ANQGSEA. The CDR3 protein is CSVGQAHPGNTIYF. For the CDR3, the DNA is TGCAGCGTTGGGCAGGCGCACCCTGGAAACACCATATATTTT.

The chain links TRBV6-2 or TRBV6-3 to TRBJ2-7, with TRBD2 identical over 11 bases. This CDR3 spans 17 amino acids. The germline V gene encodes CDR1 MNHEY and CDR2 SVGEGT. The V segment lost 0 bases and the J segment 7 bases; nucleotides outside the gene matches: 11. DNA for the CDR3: TGTGCCAGCAGTTACTCCCCACTTCTAGCGGGGGGTAGGGAGCAGTACTTC. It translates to CASSYSPLLAGGREQYF.

The CDR3, as DNA: TGTGCCAGCAGCTTAGTCGGGTGGTACGAGCAGTACTTC. It yields the protein CASSLVGWYEQYF. This chain uses TRBV11-2 with TRBJ2-7; D gene unclear. Trimming pared 1 base from V and 4 bases from J, leaving 8 bases between. The germline V gene has CDR1 SGHAT and CDR2 FQNNGV. The CDR3 totals 13 residues.

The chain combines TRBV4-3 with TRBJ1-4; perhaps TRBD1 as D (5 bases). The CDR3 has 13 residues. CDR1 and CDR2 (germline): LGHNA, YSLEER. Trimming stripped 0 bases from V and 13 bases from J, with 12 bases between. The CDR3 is CASSQDRQSSLFF. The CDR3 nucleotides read TGCGCCAGCAGCCAAGATCGACAGTCCTCACTGTTTTTT.

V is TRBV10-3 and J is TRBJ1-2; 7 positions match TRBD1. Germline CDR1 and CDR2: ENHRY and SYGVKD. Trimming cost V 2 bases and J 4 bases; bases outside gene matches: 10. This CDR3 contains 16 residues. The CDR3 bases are TGTGCCATCAGTGAGAAAGCCCGGGACAGCATCTATGGCTACACCTTC. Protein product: CAISEKARDSIYGYTF.

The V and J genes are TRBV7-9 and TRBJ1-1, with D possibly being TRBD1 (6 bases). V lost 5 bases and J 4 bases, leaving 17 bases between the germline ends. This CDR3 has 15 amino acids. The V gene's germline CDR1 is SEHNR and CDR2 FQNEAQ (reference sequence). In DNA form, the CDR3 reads TGTGCCAGCAGCCCGGTGGGAGGGGGGGGCACTGAAGCTTTCTTT. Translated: CASSPVGGGGTEAFF.